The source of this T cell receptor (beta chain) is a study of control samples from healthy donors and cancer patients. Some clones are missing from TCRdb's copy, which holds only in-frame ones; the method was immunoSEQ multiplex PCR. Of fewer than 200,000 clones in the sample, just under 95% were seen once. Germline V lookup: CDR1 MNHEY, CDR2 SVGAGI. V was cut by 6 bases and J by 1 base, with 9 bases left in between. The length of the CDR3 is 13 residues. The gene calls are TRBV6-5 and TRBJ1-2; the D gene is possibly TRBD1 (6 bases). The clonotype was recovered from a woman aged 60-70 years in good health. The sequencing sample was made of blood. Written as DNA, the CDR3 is TGTGCCAGCAGACAGGGCTTTAACTATGGCTACACCTTC. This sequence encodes CASRQGFNYGYTF.